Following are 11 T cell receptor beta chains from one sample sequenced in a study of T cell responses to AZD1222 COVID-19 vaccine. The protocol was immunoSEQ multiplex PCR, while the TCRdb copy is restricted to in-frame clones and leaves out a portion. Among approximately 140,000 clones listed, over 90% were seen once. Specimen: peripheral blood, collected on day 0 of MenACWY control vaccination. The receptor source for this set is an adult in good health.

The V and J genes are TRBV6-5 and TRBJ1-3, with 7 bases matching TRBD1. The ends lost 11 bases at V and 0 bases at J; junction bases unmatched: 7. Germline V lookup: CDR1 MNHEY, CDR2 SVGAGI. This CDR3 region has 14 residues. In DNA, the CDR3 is TGTGCCGCAAGACGGACAGGCTCTGGAAACACCATATATTTT. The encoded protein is CAARRTGSGNTIYF.

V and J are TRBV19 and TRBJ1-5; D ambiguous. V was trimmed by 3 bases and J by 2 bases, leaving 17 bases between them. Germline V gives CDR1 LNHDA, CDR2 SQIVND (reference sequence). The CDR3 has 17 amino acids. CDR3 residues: CASSINTRQKGNQPQHF. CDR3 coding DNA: TGTGCCAGTAGTATTAATACCCGCCAAAAGGGCAATCAGCCCCAGCATTTT. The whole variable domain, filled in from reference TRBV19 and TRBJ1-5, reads DGGITQSPKYLFRKEGQNVTLSCEQNLNHDAMYWYRQDPGQGLRLIYYSQIVNDFQKGDIAEGYSVSREKKESFPLTVTSAQKNPTAFYLCASSINTRQKGNQPQHFGDGTRLSIL.

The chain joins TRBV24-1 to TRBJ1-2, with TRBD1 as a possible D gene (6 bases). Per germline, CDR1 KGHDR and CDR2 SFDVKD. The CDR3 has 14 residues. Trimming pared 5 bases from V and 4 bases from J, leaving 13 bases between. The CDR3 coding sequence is TGTGCCACCAGTGCCCCGGACAGCAGCTATGGCTACACCTTC. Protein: CATSAPDSSYGYTF.

CDR3 DNA sequence: TGTGCCAGCAGCTTAGATTTGGGGAGCTCCTACAATGAGCAGTTCTTC. Protein product: CASSLDLGSSYNEQFF. V gene TRBV11-3 combines with J gene TRBJ2-1; TRBD2 might be the D (5 bases). CDR1 and CDR2 (germline): SGHNT, YENEEA. Trimming cost V 0 bases and J 0 bases, with 9 bases left between them. The CDR3 runs 16 residues.

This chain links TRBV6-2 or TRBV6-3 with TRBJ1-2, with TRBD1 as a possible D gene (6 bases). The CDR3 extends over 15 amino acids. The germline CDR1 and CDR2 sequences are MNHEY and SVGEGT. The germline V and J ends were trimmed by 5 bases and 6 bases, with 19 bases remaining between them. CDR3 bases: TGTGCCAGCAGTGATTGGACAGCTCCGGGGCATGGCTACACCTTC. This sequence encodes CASSDWTAPGHGYTF.

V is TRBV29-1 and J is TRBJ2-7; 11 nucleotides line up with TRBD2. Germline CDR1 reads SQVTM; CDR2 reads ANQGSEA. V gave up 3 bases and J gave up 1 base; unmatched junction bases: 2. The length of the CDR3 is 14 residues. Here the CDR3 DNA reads TGCAGCGTTGAGTGGACTAGCGGGTCCTACGAGCAGTACTTC. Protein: CSVEWTSGSYEQYF.

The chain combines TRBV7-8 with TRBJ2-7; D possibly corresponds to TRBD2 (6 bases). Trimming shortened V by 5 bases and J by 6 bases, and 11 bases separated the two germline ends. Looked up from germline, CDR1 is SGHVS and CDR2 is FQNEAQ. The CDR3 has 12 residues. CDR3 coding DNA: TGTGCCAGCAGCACGGGAGCCCTCGAGCAGTACTTC. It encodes CASSTGALEQYF.

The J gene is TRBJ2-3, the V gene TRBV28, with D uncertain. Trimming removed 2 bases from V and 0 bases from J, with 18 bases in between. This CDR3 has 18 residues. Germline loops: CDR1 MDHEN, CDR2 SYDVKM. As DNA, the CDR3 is TGTGCCAGCAGTTTACGAGGCGGAGCAGCTAAAAGCACAGATACGCAGTATTTT. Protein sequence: CASSLRGGAAKSTDTQYF.

In DNA form, the CDR3 reads TGTGCCACCCTACAACCCCAAAACAGGACCCACGTTGATGGCTACACCTTC. Amino acids: CATLQPQNRTHVDGYTF. This chain joins TRBV24-1 and TRBJ1-2; possible D gene TRBD1, 5 bases. The V end lost 9 bases, the J end lost 6 bases, and 28 bases lay between the germline ends. Germline CDR1 is KGHDR and CDR2 is SFDVKD. The length of the CDR3 is 17 residues.

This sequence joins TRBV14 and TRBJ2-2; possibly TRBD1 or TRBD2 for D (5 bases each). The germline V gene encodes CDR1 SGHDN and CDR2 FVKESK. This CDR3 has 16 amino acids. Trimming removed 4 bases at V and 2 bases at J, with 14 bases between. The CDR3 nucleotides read TGTGCCAGCAGCCCGAGGGCAGGGTACAACACCGGGGAGCTGTTTTTT. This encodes CASSPRAGYNTGELFF.

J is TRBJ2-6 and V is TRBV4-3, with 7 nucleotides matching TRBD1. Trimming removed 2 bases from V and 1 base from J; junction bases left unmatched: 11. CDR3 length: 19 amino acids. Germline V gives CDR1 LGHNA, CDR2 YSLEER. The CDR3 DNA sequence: TGCGCCAGCAGCCAAAAACAGGGGCCCCCGCTATCTGGGGCCAACGTCCTGACTTTC. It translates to CASSQKQGPPLSGANVLTF.